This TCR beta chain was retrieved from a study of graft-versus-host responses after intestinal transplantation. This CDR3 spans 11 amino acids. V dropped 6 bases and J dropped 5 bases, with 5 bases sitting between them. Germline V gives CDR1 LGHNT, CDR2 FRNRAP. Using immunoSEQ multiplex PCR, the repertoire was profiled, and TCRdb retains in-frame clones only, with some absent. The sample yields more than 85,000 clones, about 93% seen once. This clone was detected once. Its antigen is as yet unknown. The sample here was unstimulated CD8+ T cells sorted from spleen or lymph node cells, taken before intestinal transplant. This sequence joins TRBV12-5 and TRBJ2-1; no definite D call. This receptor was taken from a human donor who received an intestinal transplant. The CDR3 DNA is TGTGCTAGTGGCGCTAACAATGAGCAGTTCTTC. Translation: CASGANNEQFF.